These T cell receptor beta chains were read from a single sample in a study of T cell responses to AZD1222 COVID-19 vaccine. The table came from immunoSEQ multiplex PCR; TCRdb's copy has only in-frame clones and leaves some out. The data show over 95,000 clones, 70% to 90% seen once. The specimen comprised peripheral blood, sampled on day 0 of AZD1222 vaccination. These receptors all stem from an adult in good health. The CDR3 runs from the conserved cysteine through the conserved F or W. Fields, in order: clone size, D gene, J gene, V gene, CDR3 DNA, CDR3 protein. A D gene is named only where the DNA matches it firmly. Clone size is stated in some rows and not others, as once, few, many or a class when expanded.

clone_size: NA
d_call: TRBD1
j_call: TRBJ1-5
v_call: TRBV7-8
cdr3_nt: TGTGCCAGCAGCCTAAGTACCGGGACAGGGGTGAGCAATCAGCCCCAGCATTTT
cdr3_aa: CASSLSTGTGVSNQPQHF

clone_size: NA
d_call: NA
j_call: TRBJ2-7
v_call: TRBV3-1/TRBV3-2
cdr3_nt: TGTGCCAGCAGCCAAGGGGGGGGCGCCACCTACGAGCAGTACTTC
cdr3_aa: CASSQGGGATYEQYF

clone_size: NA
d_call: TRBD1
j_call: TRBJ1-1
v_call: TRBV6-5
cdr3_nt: TGTGCCAGCATTATACAGGGGGCTGCGAACACTGAAGCTTTCTTT
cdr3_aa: CASIIQGAANTEAFF

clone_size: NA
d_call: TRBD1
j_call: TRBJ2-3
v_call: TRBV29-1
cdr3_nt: TGCAGCGTTGAGCCGAGGAACAGGGGTAACACAGATACGCAGTATTTT
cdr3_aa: CSVEPRNRGNTDTQYF

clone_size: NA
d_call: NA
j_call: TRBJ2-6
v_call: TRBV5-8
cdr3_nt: TGTGCCAGCAGCTTGTGGGTTTCTGGGGCCAACGTCCTGACTTTC
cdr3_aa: CASSLWVSGANVLTF

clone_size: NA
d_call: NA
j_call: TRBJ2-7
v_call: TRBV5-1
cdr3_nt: TGCGCCAGCAGCTGGGACGGGAGTGCCTACGAGCAGTACTTC
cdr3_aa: CASSWDGSAYEQYF

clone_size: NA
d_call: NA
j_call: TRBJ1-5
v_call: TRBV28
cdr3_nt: TGTGCCAGCTGCTCGTCGGGCCTGGGTAGCAATCAGCCCCAGCATTTT
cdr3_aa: CASCSSGLGSNQPQHF

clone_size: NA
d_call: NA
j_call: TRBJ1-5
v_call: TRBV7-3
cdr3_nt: TGTGCCAGCAGCGTCCGGGGTAATCAGCCCCAGCATTTT
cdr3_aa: CASSVRGNQPQHF

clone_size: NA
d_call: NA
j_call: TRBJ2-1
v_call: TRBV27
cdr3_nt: TGTGCCAGCAGTCCACAGGGTTACAATGAGCAGTTCTTC
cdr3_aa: CASSPQGYNEQFF

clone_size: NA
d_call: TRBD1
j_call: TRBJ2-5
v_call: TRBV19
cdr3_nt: TGTGCCAGTAGTACCGGGACAGGGGGAGAGACCCAGTACTTC
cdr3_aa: CASSTGTGGETQYF

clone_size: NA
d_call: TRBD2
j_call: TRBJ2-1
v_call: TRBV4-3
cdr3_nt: TGCGCCAGCAGCCAAGATGCGACTAGCCTCGATGAGCAGTTCTTC
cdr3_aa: CASSQDATSLDEQFF

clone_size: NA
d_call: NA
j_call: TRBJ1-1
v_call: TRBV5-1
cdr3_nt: TGCGCCAGCAGCCAACTGGAGAGGGGGGGTAACACTGAAGCTTTCTTT
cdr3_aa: CASSQLERGGNTEAFF

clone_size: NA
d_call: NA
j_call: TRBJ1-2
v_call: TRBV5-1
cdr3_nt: TGCGCCAGCAGTCCCGACAGTTTCTATGGCTACACCTTC
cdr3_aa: CASSPDSFYGYTF

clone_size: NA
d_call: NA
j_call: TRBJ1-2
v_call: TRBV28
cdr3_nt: TGTGCCAGCAGTCCAACCGGGACCTATGGCTACACCTTC
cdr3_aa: CASSPTGTYGYTF

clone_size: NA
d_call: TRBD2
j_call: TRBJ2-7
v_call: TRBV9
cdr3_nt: TGTGCCAGCAGCGTAGGAAGCGGGTCCGGGACTAGCTTCTACGAGCAGTACTTC
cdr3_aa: CASSVGSGSGTSFYEQYF

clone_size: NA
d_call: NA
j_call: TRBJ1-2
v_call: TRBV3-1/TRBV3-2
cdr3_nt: TGTGCCAGCAGCCAATATGAGGGCTTGTATGGCTACACCTTC
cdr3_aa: CASSQYEGLYGYTF

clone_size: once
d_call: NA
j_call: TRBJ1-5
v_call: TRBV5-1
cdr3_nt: TGCGCCAGCAGCTTGGCCGGGCGCAATCAGCCCCAGCATTTT
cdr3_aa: CASSLAGRNQPQHF

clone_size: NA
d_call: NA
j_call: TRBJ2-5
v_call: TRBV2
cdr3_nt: TGTGCCAGCAGTACCTTCCCGTTTGGGGGCGGTGAGACCCAGTACTTC
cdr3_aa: CASSTFPFGGGETQYF

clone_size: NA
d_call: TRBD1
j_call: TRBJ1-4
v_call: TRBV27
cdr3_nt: TGTGCCAGCAGTTATTGGACAGGGGGAAATCAGGGAAAACTGTTTTTT
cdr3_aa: CASSYWTGGNQGKLFF

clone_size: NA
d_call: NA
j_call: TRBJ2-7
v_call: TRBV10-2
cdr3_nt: TGCGCCGCAACCCTGGGGAACTCCTACGAGCAGTACTTC
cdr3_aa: CAATLGNSYEQYF

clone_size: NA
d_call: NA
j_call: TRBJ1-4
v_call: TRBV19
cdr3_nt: TGTGCCAGTAGTATTCTACAGGGCTGGGAAAAACTGTTTTTT
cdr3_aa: CASSILQGWEKLFF

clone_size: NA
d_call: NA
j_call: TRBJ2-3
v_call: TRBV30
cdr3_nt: TGTGCCTGGAGTGTAGCGTCTAGCTCTGCGTTGAATACGCAGTATTTT
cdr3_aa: CAWSVASSSALNTQYF

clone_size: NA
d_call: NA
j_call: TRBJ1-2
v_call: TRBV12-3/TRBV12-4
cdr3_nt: TGTGCCAGCAGTTTTGAGGGCTACTATGGCTACACCTTC
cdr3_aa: CASSFEGYYGYTF

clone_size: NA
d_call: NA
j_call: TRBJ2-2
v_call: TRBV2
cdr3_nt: TGTGCCAGCAGTGAAGTACGTGGCGGGGAGCTGTTTTTT
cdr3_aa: CASSEVRGGELFF

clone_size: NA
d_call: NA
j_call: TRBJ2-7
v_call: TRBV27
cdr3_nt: TGTGCCAGCAGTTTAGCAGCGGGACAGACCTCCTACGAGCAGTACTTC
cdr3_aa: CASSLAAGQTSYEQYF

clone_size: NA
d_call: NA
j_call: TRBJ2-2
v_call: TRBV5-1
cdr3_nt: TGCGCCAGCTTCACTAGATCGCTCACCGGGGAGCTGTTTTTT
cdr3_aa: CASFTRSLTGELFF

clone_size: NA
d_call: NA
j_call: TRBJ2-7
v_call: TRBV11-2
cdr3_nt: TGTGCCAGCAGCTCCTACAGATACGAGCAGTACTTC
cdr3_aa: CASSSYRYEQYF

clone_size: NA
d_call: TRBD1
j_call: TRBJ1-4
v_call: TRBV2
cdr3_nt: TGTGCCAGCAGTGGACCGGGACAGATAACATTCGAAAAACTGTTTTTT
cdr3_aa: CASSGPGQITFEKLFF

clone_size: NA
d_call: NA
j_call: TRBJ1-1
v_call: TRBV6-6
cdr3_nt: TGTGCCAGCAGACGCGACAGCGAGAGGGCTTTCTTT
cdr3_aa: CASRRDSERAFF

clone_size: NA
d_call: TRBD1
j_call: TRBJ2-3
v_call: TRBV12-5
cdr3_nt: TGTGCTAGTGCTCTTGGACAGGGGAGCACAGATACGCAGTATTTT
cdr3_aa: CASALGQGSTDTQYF

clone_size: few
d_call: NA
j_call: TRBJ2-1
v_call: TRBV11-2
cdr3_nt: TGTGCCAGCAGCTTAAATCGTCTCGGGGGTTCCTCCTACAATGAGCAGTTCTTC
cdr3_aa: CASSLNRLGGSSYNEQFF

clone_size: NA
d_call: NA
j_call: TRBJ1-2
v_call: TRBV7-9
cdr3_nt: TGTGCCAGCAGCTTAGGGACCTCAGGGTCTAATGGCTACACCTTC
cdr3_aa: CASSLGTSGSNGYTF

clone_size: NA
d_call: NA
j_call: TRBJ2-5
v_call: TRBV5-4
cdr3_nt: TGTGCCAGCAGCTTGGCCCTTGAGACCCAGTACTTC
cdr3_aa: CASSLALETQYF

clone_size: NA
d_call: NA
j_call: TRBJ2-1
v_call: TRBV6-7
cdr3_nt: TGTGCCAGCAGTTCGGGAGAGGGGAATGAGCAGTTCTTC
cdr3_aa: CASSSGEGNEQFF

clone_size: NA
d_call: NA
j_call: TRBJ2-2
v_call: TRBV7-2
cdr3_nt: TGTGCCAGCAGTTTAAAGTACACCGGGGAGCTGTTTTTT
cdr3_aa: CASSLKYTGELFF

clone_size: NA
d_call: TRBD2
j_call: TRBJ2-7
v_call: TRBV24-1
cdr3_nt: TGTGCCACCAGTGATATAGCGGGAGGGCTCGAGCAGTACTTC
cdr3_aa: CATSDIAGGLEQYF

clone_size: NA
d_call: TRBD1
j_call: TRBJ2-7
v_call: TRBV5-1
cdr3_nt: TGCGCCAGCAGCTACTCCGGGACAGTAGTCTCCGAGCAGTACTTC
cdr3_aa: CASSYSGTVVSEQYF

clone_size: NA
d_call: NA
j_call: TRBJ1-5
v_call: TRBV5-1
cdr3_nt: TGCGCCAGCTCTCCTGGGGCTCCTTATAGCAATCAGCCCCAGCATTTT
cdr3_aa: CASSPGAPYSNQPQHF

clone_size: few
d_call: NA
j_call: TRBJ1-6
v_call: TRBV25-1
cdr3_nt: TGTGCCAGCAGTGACTCCCGAGGGAATTCACCCCTCCACTTT
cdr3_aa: CASSDSRGNSPLHF

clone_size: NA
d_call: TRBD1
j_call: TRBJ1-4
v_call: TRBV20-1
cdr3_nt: TGCAGTGCTAGTGACCACAGGGGGCTTAGTGAAAAACTGTTTTTT
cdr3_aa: CSASDHRGLSEKLFF

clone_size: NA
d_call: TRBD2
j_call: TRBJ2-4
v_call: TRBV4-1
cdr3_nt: TGCGCCAGCAGCCAAGAGTGGCTAGCGGGAGGGCGAGCCAAAAACATTCAGTACTTC
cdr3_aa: CASSQEWLAGGRAKNIQYF

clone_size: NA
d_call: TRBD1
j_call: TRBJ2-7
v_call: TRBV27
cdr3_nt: TGTGCCAGCAGTTCAACAGGGGTCCACGAGCAGTACTTC
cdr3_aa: CASSSTGVHEQYF

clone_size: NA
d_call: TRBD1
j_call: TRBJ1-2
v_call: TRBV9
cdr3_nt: TGTGCCAGCAGCATTACACAGGGGGATTATGGCTACACCTTC
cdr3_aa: CASSITQGDYGYTF

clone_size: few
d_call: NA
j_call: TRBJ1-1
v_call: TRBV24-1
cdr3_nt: TGTGCCACCAGTGTAGGAGGGTCTAGCACTGAAGCTTTCTTT
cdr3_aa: CATSVGGSSTEAFF

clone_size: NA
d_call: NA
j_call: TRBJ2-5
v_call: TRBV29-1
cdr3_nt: TGCAGCGTTGAAGATCTTTGGGGGCTCAGGGAAGAGACCCAGTACTTC
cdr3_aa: CSVEDLWGLREETQYF

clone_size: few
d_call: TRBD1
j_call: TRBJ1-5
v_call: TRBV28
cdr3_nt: TGTGCCAGCAGTTTAAGGGTCGGGACAGGTTCGGGGGGCAATCAGCCCCAGCATTTT
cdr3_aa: CASSLRVGTGSGGNQPQHF

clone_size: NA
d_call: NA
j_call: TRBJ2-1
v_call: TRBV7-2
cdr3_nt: TGTGCCAGCAGCTTTACGGGACGAGGGGGATATGAGCAGTTCTTC
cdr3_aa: CASSFTGRGGYEQFF

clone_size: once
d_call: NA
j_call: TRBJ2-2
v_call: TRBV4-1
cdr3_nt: TGCGCCAGCAGCCCCCTAGCGCCCACCGGGGAGCTGTTTTTT
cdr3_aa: CASSPLAPTGELFF

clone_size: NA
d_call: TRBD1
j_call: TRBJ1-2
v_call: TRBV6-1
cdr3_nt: TGTGCCAGCAGTGAAGAGGGACAGGGTCTCTATGGCTACACCTTC
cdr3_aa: CASSEEGQGLYGYTF

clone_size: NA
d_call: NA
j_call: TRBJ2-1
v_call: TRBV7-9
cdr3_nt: TGTGCCAGCAGCTTAGGGTCCTCTGGGTCTTACAATGAGCAGTTCTTC
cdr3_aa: CASSLGSSGSYNEQFF

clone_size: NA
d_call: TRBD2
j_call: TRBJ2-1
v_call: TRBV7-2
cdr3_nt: TGTGCCAGCAGCTCTAGCGGGCTTACCTACAATGAGCAGTTCTTC
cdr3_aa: CASSSSGLTYNEQFF

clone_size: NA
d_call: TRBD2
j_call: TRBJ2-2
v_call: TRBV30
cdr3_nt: TGTGCCTGGGACTTACCGGGACTAGATGGAGGTAACACCGGGGAGCTGTTTTTT
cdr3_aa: CAWDLPGLDGGNTGELFF

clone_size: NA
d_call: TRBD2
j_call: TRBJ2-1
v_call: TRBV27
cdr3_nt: TGTGCCAGCAGTTTAGGAACTAGCGGGATATACAATGAGCAGTTCTTC
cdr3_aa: CASSLGTSGIYNEQFF

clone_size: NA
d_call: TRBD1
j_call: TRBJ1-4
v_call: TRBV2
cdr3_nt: TGTGCCAGCAGTCTAATCGGGACAGCAGATGAAAAACTGTTTTTT
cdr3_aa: CASSLIGTADEKLFF

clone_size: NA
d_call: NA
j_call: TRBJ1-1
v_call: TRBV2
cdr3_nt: TGTGCCAGCAGTGAAGGACAGGCATGGACAACTGAAGCTTTCTTT
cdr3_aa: CASSEGQAWTTEAFF

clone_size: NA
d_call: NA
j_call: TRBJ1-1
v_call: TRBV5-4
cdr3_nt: TGTGCCAGCAGAGCAACAGGGTCCCTGCTTGGGACTGAAGCTTTCTTT
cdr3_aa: CASRATGSLLGTEAFF

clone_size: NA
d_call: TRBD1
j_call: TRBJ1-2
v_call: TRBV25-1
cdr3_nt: TGTGCCAGCAGTTTTCCCGGGACAGGCGGCGGTGGCTACACCTTC
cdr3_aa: CASSFPGTGGGGYTF

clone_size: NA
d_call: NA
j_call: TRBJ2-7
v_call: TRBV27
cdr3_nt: TGTGCCAGCAGTTTGGGAGTTAATAGGGCCCCCTACGAGCAGTACTTC
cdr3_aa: CASSLGVNRAPYEQYF

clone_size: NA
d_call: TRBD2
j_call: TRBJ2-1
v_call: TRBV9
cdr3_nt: TGTGCCAGCAGCGGACGGCGGGAGGGCTTCTACAATGAGCAGTTCTTC
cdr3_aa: CASSGRREGFYNEQFF

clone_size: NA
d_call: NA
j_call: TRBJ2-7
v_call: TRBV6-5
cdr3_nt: TGTGCCAGCAGTTTCCTGGTCACGGAGCAGTACTTC
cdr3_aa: CASSFLVTEQYF